Shown below are 28 T cell receptor beta chains from a single sample sequenced in a study of blood T cell repertoires in COVID-19 (TCRdb year 2020). To prepare the library, the immunoSEQ multiplex PCR assay was applied. Held by TCRdb, this immuneACCESS table contains in-frame sequences only and omits some clones. Under half of the omission traces to an unresolved V gene where checked; the cause of the rest is unknown. This sample comprises about 190,000 clones, around nine tenths of them detected only once. The ten largest account for approximately 0.48% of the sample. Sequencing was carried out using peripheral blood. All receptors come from a man aged 50-59 years with acute or convalescent COVID-19.

The gene calls are TRBV9 and TRBJ1-3; D remains ambiguous. The CDR3 loop spans 15 amino acids. In germline, CDR1 is SGDLS, CDR2 YYNGEE. V was pared by 0 bases and J by 4 bases, with 11 bases between. The CDR3 DNA reads TGTGCCAGCAGCGTAGCGGAGGGTCGAGGAAACACCATATATTTT. Translated: CASSVAEGRGNTIYF.

V usage is TRBV11-1 and J usage is TRBJ2-7; TRBD1 is a possible D gene (6 bases). Trimming stripped 3 bases from V and 2 bases from J, with 14 bases between. CDR1 and CDR2 from the germline V gene are SGHAT and FQDESV (reference sequence). The CDR3 has 15 residues. The CDR3 bases are TGTGCCAGCAGCTTGGGATCTAGGACAGCCTACGAGCAGTACTTC. Its translation is CASSLGSRTAYEQYF.

The chain uses TRBV11-2 and TRBJ2-5; tentative D call: TRBD2 (5 bases). CDR3 length: 16 residues. Between the trimmed V and J ends, which lost 2 bases and 4 bases, there was a span of 17 bases. Germline CDR1 SGHAT, CDR2 FQNNGV. In DNA, the CDR3 is TGTGCCAGCAGCTTATCCTTACCGGGGTCCGGAGAGACCCAGTACTTC. Translating it yields CASSLSLPGSGETQYF.

This clone came up once. V is TRBV7-2 and J is TRBJ1-2, with 7 bases that match TRBD1. This CDR3 has 16 amino acids. Germline loops: CDR1 SGHTA, CDR2 FQGNSA. Unmatched junction bases numbered 14, after V lost 2 bases and J lost 8 bases. The CDR3, as DNA: TGTGCCAGCAGCTTATCGGGAAGACAGGGAGGAGGGGGCTACACCTTC. This sequence encodes CASSLSGRQGGGGYTF.

The chain links TRBV11-2 to TRBJ2-7, with 8 bases aligning to TRBD2. Unmatched junction bases numbered 12, after V lost 5 bases and J lost 0 bases. From germline, CDR1 is SGHAT and CDR2 FQNNGV. The CDR3 is made up of 17 amino acids. CDR3 bases: TGTGCCAGCAGCGGAGGGGGGGAGCGGGGGAACTCCTACGAGCAGTACGTC. Protein sequence: CASSGGGERGNSYEQYV.

The genes are TRBV28 and TRBJ2-2; D might be TRBD2 (6 bases). The germline V gene encodes CDR1 MDHEN and CDR2 SYDVKM. V lost 8 bases and J 0 bases, leaving 13 bases between the germline ends. This CDR3 has 15 amino acids. In nucleotides, the CDR3 is TGTGCCAGCCTCGGATTAGCGGCGAACACCGGGGAGCTGTTTTTT. It encodes CASLGLAANTGELFF.

This sequence joins TRBV11-2 and TRBJ1-2; D gene ambiguous. Trimming cost V 0 bases and J 4 bases, with 6 bases left between them. Germline loops: CDR1 SGHAT, CDR2 FQNNGV. The CDR3 sequence is 13 residues long. The CDR3 protein is CASSLEGLYGYTF. For the CDR3, the DNA is TGTGCCAGCAGCTTAGAGGGCCTCTATGGCTACACCTTC.

V is TRBV25-1 and J is TRBJ2-3, with unresolved D. Trimming took 4 bases from V and 0 from J, leaving 14 bases between them. The CDR3 contains 16 residues. Germline V gene data show CDR1 as MGHDK and CDR2 as SYGVNS. The CDR3 nucleotides read TGTGCCAGCAGTGGCCAAGAGGAGCCTAGCACAGATACGCAGTATTTT. Translating it yields CASSGQEEPSTDTQYF.

V usage is TRBV7-8 and J usage is TRBJ2-5, with TRBD2 identical over 10 bases. Trimming took 0 bases from V and 0 from J; bases not matched to a gene: 4. Per germline, CDR1 SGHVS and CDR2 FQNEAQ. This CDR3 has 17 amino acids. The CDR3 reads CASSLARSGGYQETQYF. CDR3 in DNA: TGTGCCAGCAGCTTAGCCCGTAGCGGGGGGTACCAAGAGACCCAGTACTTC.

This chain uses TRBV27 with TRBJ2-7, with D possibly matching TRBD1 (5 bases). The germline gives CDR1 MNHEY, CDR2 SMNVEV (reference sequence). The V and J ends lost 0 bases and 5 bases respectively, with 11 bases between them. This CDR3 has 14 residues. The CDR3 DNA follows: TGTGCCAGCAGTTTATCGGGGCAGGGTCACGAGCAGTACTTC. Translating it yields CASSLSGQGHEQYF.

This CDR3 is CAWSVAALGSYNSPLHF. The CDR3 nucleotides read TGTGCCTGGAGTGTAGCGGCTTTAGGCTCCTATAATTCACCCCTCCACTTT. This chain uses TRBV30 with TRBJ1-6; no definite D call. V lost 0 bases, J lost 0 bases, and 12 bases lay in between. This CDR3 is built from 17 residues. Germline V gene sequence: CDR1 GTSNPN, CDR2 SVGIG (reference sequence).

The chain recombines TRBV5-4 with TRBJ2-3; 7 nucleotides align to TRBD1. Germline V gene data show CDR1 as SGHNT and CDR2 as YYREEE (reference sequence). The CDR3 has 15 amino acids. V gave up 4 bases and J gave up 1 base; unmatched junction bases: 6. The CDR3 sequence is CASSHPGQGTDTQYF. The CDR3 DNA reads as TGTGCCAGCAGCCACCCTGGACAGGGCACAGATACGCAGTATTTT.

CDR3 bases: TGTGCCAGCAGCCCGCTAGTAACAGATACGCAGTATTTT. The encoded protein is CASSPLVTDTQYF. The chain combines TRBV12-3 or TRBV12-4 with TRBJ2-3, with D hard to call. The germline V and J ends were trimmed by 6 bases and 3 bases, with 10 bases remaining between them. The CDR3 consists of 13 residues.

The gene calls are TRBV30 and TRBJ1-3; D remains unclear. CDR3 length equals 16 residues. Between the trimmed V and J ends, which lost 4 bases and 0 bases, there was a span of 16 bases. CDR1 and CDR2 from the germline V gene are GTSNPN and SVGIG (reference sequence). The CDR3 is CAWTPFARDSGNTIYF. Here the CDR3 DNA reads TGTGCCTGGACACCCTTTGCCCGGGACTCTGGAAACACCATATATTTT.

The J gene is TRBJ1-6, the V gene TRBV18; D unclear. This CDR3 has 15 residues. Deletions cut 3 bases from V and 9 bases from J, with 15 bases between. The V gene's germline CDR1 is KGHSH and CDR2 LQKENI. CDR3 sequence reads: CASSPFEGRSSPLHF. The CDR3 DNA follows: TGTGCCAGCTCACCTTTTGAGGGCAGAAGTTCACCCCTCCACTTT.

The CDR3 loop is CASSKVGRERRGDTEAFF. In DNA, the CDR3 is TGTGCCAGCAGCAAAGTGGGGCGGGAAAGGAGGGGTGACACTGAAGCTTTCTTT. This chain connects TRBV21-1 to TRBJ1-1. TRBV21-1 has pseudogene status. The CDR3 has 18 amino acids.

The rearrangement links TRBV5-1 to TRBJ1-2, with D uncertain. CDR1 is SGHRS, CDR2 YFSETQ, per germline. The CDR3 totals 12 residues. The V end lost 3 bases, the J end lost 4 bases, and 7 bases lay between the germline ends. In DNA, the CDR3 is TGCGCCAGCAGCTACACGGGCTATGGCTACACCTTC. Translation gives CASSYTGYGYTF.

This clone was counted a few times. V gene TRBV18 combines with J gene TRBJ1-2; the match to TRBD1 covers 9 bases. This CDR3 is 14 amino acids long. V was clipped by 5 bases and J by 8 bases; unmatched bases: 9. Germline assignment: CDR1 KGHSH and CDR2 LQKENI. Here the CDR3 DNA reads TGTGCCAGCTCAGCGTCCCGGGACAGGGACGGCTACACCTTC. This translates into CASSASRDRDGYTF.

This clone has just a few counts. This sequence joins TRBV30 and TRBJ2-5, with 8 nucleotides matching TRBD2. Germline CDR1 is GTSNPN and CDR2 is SVGIG (reference sequence). The CDR3 loop spans 14 amino acids. The V segment lost 4 bases and the J segment 6 bases; nucleotides outside the gene matches: 10. CDR3 protein: CAWNLGTSVKTQYF. For the CDR3, the DNA is TGTGCCTGGAATCTCGGGACTAGTGTAAAGACCCAGTACTTC. Supplemented by reference TRBV30 and TRBJ2-5, the full variable domain reads SQTIHQWPATLVQPVGSPLSLECTVEGTSNPNLYWYRQAAGRGLQLLFYSVGIGQISSEVPQNLSASRPQDRQFILSSKKLLLSDSGFYLCAWNLGTSVKTQYFGPGTRLLVL.

The rearrangement joins TRBV5-1 to TRBJ2-6, with 7 bases matching TRBD1. The CDR3 loop spans 19 amino acids. Germline CDR1 SGHRS, CDR2 YFSETQ. V shed 4 bases and J 0 bases; nucleotides not matched to a gene: 13. The CDR3 protein is CASSRPQDRHSSGANVLTF. The CDR3 nucleotides are TGCGCCAGCAGCCGGCCTCAGGACAGGCACAGCTCTGGGGCCAACGTCCTGACTTTC.

This rearrangement joins TRBV27 to TRBJ2-3; 11 positions match TRBD2. The ends lost 5 bases at V and 3 bases at J; junction bases unmatched: 7. This CDR3 is 16 amino acids long. Germline V gene sequence: CDR1 MNHEY, CDR2 SMNVEV (reference sequence). The DNA for the CDR3 is TGTGCCAGCAGTGCGAATAGCGGGGGGGGTACAGATACGCAGTATTTT. Protein: CASSANSGGGTDTQYF.

The chain links TRBV18 to TRBJ2-3; TRBD2 might be the D (5 bases). Trimming took off 3 bases at V and 0 bases at J, with 19 bases between the two ends. CDR3 length: 18 residues. The germline V gene encodes CDR1 KGHSH and CDR2 LQKENI. In DNA, the CDR3 is TGTGCCAGCTCACCCTACATAGTGGGAGATATCAGCACAGATACGCAGTATTTT. It codes for CASSPYIVGDISTDTQYF.

This chain connects TRBV6-5 to TRBJ2-7; 7 nucleotides agree with TRBD1. The CDR3 is 14 residues long. V lost 2 bases to trimming and J lost 5 bases; unmatched junction nucleotides: 6. Germline V gene data show CDR1 as MNHEY and CDR2 as SVGAGI. The CDR3 region is CASSYERQGHEQYF. CDR3 bases: TGTGCCAGCAGTTACGAACGACAGGGACACGAGCAGTACTTC.

This chain joins TRBV24-1 and TRBJ1-5; no definite D call. V was pared by 4 bases and J by 4 bases, with 13 bases between. CDR1 and CDR2 (germline): KGHDR, SFDVKD. The CDR3 is 15 amino acids. CDR3 sequence reads: CATSDHDAGNQPQHF. CDR3 DNA: TGTGCCACCAGTGACCACGATGCGGGAAATCAGCCCCAGCATTTT.

This chain joins TRBV3-1 (or the pseudogene TRBV3-2) and TRBJ2-7, with D uncertain. The CDR3 is made up of 14 amino acids. Per germline, CDR1 LGHDT and CDR2 YNNKEL (reference sequence). Trimming took off 0 bases at V and 3 bases at J, with 9 bases between the two ends. The CDR3 loop reads CASSQEPRSYEQYV. The CDR3 DNA reads as TGTGCCAGCAGCCAAGAGCCGAGGAGCTACGAGCAGTACGTC.

V is TRBV6-6 and J is TRBJ2-1, with D unclear. The germline V gene encodes CDR1 MNHNY and CDR2 SVGAGI (reference sequence). Trimming took off 6 bases at V and 8 bases at J, with 8 bases between the two ends. The CDR3 loop spans 11 amino acids. This CDR3 is CASRLLHEQFF. The CDR3 coding sequence is TGTGCCAGCAGACTGTTGCATGAGCAGTTCTTC.

This clone has a handful of counts. This chain joins TRBV21-1 and TRBJ2-5; the table's D call, TRBD2, was not checked against the DNA. TRBV21-1 is classified as a pseudogene. This CDR3 comprises 15 residues. CDR3 in amino acids: CAAGGWEAYAETQYF. In nucleotides, the CDR3 is TGTGCCGCCGGGGGGTGGGAGGCGTATGCAGAGACCCAGTACTTC.

This clone was recorded only once. The V call is TRBV5-3, the J call TRBJ1-5; TRBD1 aligns across 10 bases. TRBV5-3 is assigned to the ORF class and has an uncertain function. Trimming at V came to 5 bases and at J to 6 bases, leaving 5 bases not matched to a gene. This CDR3 is 14 amino acids long. DNA for the CDR3: TGTGCCAGAAGTGACGGACAGGGGGTTCAGCCCCAGCATTTT. As protein: CARSDGQGVQPQHF.